This T cell receptor (beta chain) was profiled in a study of T cell repertoires in cytomegalovirus infection (dated by TCRdb to the late 2010s). Background on the whole study: The HLA type of each donor mattered for the analysis, because public TCR beta signatures pointed to carriage of CMV infection along with the matching HLA type.

In regard to this clonotype: Its antigen specificity is not known. No base-level quality is on record; no much larger clone is a single base apart.

The sample was run on an Illumina HiSeq 1500. The raw public data were reprocessed by TCRdb itself: fastp quality trimming at Q25, MiXCR clonotype calling, in-frame beta chains only. Under each unique CDR3 protein, matching rows form one entry showing the most common genes and DNA. The sample table holds a few hundred thousand distinct CDR3 sequences, of which more than 9% were seen once. 3.5% to 4.5% of the sample goes to the ten largest clones. The junction carries 10 bases between V and J, which are trimmed by 4 bases and 7 bases respectively. Taken from the germline V gene, the CDR1 and CDR2 loops are ENHRY and SYGVKD. From its cysteine to its phenylalanine, the CDR3 spans 13 amino acids. Only the CDR3 DNA is retained, 39 bases long and in frame from the first base. Overall study outcomes, separate from this receptor: Carriers of CMV infection plus the relevant HLA type were discriminated by the cumulative frequency of public TCR beta family members in the study cohort and in an independent 352-donor cohort. In the ex vivo response, HLA-C-restricted CMV-specific TCR beta clonotypes were dominant, and in two of eight donors the single most frequent clonotype came from this HLA-C-restricted group.

The chain is made from TRBV10-3 and TRBJ1-4; the D gene is perhaps TRBD1, on 5 matching bases. The sample was PBMCs. The TCR originated in a human donor in good health (CMV status not recorded). Some clones in this sample may be carry-over from other donors' samples. The DNA reads as follows: TGTGCCATCAGTGGGGACCAGGCTGAAAAACTGTTTTTT. Its amino acids are CAISGDQAEKLFF.